This TCR beta chain was identified in a study of T cell responses to AZD1222 COVID-19 vaccine. For the study at large: Analyses pooled second doses at about 4 or about 12 weeks. Study-wide results and limits: The study found vaccine-associated CD4 TCRs spanning spike, dominant at 160-218 and 743-854. Donors, mostly white British, included more females; clonal diversity was possibly underestimated.

Germline loops: CDR1 SGHDT, CDR2 YYEEEE. The CDR3 spans 13 residues. The trim removed 4 bases at V and 6 bases at J, leaving 4 bases unmatched. Sequencing used immunoSEQ multiplex PCR; TCRdb keeps in-frame clones, though not all of them. The table records 150,000 to 200,000 clones, around 88% of them present only once. On this clone: Its matching antigen is unknown. The sample holds other DNA sequences that translate to the same CDR3.

The chain carries TRBV5-6 and TRBJ1-2; 9 nucleotides align to TRBD1. The receptor was isolated from an adult in good health. Sequencing used peripheral blood, obtained on day 0 of AZD1222 vaccination. The CDR3 is CASSLRQGDGYTF. Written as DNA, the CDR3 is TGTGCCAGCAGCCTACGACAGGGGGATGGCTACACCTTC. Based on the CDR3 plus reference TRBV5-6 and TRBJ1-2, the full variable domain is DAGVTQSPTHLIKTRGQQVTLRCSPKSGHDTVSWYQQALGQGPQFIFQYYEEEERQRGNFPDRFSGHQFPNYSSELNVNALLLGDSALYLCASSLRQGDGYTFGSGTRLTVV.